This T cell receptor beta chain was recovered during a study of OX40 agonist ivuxolimab in advanced cancers. V dropped 3 bases and J dropped 0 bases, with 9 bases sitting between them. There are 15 residues in the CDR3. CDR1 and CDR2 (germline): LNHDA, SQIVND (reference sequence). TCRdb's copy holds only in-frame clones and misses some; the assay was immunoSEQ multiplex PCR. The table includes 15,000 to 25,000 clones, about 70% detected once. Sequencing was performed on CD4+ or CD8+ T cells sorted from blood, taken in a trial of the OX40 agonist ivuxolimab. The rearrangement uses TRBV19 and TRBJ2-1, with D maybe TRBD2 (6 bases). The receptor was isolated from an adult with an advanced solid tumor such as melanoma, head and neck, liver or kidney cancer. DNA of the CDR3: TGTGCCAGTAGTATTCGGGAGCGCTCCTACAATGAGCAGTTCTTC. Translated, it gives CASSIRERSYNEQFF.